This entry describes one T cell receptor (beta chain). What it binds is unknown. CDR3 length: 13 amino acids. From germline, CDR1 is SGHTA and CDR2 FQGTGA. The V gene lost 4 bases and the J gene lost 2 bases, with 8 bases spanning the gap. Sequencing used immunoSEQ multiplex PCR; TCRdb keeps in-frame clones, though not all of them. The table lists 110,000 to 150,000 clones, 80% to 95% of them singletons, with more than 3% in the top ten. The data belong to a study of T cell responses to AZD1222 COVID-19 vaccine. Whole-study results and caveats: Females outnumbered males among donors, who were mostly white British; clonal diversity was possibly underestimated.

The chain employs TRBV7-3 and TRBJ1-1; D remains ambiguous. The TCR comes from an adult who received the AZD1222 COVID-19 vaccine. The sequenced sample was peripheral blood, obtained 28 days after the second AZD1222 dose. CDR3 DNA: TGTGCCAGCAGCTCATCCTCAAACACTGAAGCTTTCTTT. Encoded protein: CASSSSSNTEAFF.